This record concerns one T cell receptor (beta chain) sequence. Its target antigen remains unknown. Qualities for individual bases were not recorded, and no much larger clone is one base off. The CDR3 regions of human TCRbeta chains were analyzed by immunosequencing. As for how the authors treated the data: TCRs in the repertoires were compared against a reference library of SARS-CoV-2-specific TCRs that had been generated with the MIRA antigen-specificity platform. Breadth meant the fraction of unique TCRs that were SARS-CoV-2-associated, whereas depth meant the fraction of total T cells that were SARS-CoV-2-associated. Using the MIRA data, each spike-specific TCR was mapped to the spike region that the TCR reacts to and placed in a CD4 or CD8 class. Log10-transformed breadth and depth values were compared by one-way ANOVA with Sidak's multiple comparisons tests. TCRdb provides this immuneACCESS table in a form limited to in-frame rearrangements. Some clones are lacking; in checked studies, under half of them reflect an unresolved V gene, and why the rest are absent is not known. Clonal size and the V and J genes are those of that table, whereas D and trimming came from the DNA. The sample has some 150,000 clones on record, 70% to 90% of them singletons. The ten largest clones add up to under 2.5% of the sample.

Taken from the germline V gene, the CDR1 and CDR2 loops are MNHEY and SVGEGT. Between the V and J ends, shortened by 3 bases and 9 bases respectively, the junction contains 6 bases. The CDR3 contains 12 residues, cysteine and phenylalanine counted. Only the CDR3 DNA stays, 36 bases, in frame from base 1. Reading the label with the study, this specimen's time point is: baseline before first vaccination. Samples from vaccinated people were obtained from the UK trials COV001 and COV002, which included a single-blind randomized controlled phase 2/3 trial of AZD1222 (ChAdOx1 nCoV-19) in healthy adults. For TCRbeta chain sequencing, PBMC samples were collected from trial participants at day 0 and at day 28 after the second dose. This record belongs to a study of T cell responses to AZD1222 COVID-19 vaccine (dated by TCRdb to the early 2020s). Background for the entire study: AZD1222 recipients whose second dose came at about 4 weeks and those whose second dose came at about 12 weeks were combined into one group, since spike-specific TCR depth and breadth did not differ between the two schedules. A total of 230 to 250 trial participants underwent TCR sequencing, of whom some 210 received two doses of AZD1222 and about 25 received two doses of the MenACWY control vaccine. Enrollment into the trials was organized by age into subgroups of 18-55, 56-69 and 70-plus years, and those subgroups contained roughly 140, 27 and 60 TCR-sequenced participants, respectively. On the study overall, not on this receptor specifically: In the small 56-69-year group, the increase in depth fell short of significance, most likely because of low power. Vaccine-associated CD4 TCRs spanned the whole spike protein, with dominant responses in regions 160-218 and 743-854. Epitopes outside the regions mutated in the B.1.351 and B.1.1.7 variants were reportedly recognized by nearly half of the unique spike-specific TCRs. After two AZD1222 doses, spike-specific TCR breadth and depth were significantly higher than at day 0 and than in MenACWY recipients. Participants were mostly white British and included more females than males, and it was suggested by the authors that clonal diversity may have been underestimated. Only a handful of AZD1222 recipients were SARS-CoV-2 seropositive at baseline, limiting conclusions about previously exposed vaccinees. Because no samples from the day 14 peak response were available, repertoires could be characterized only after the peak T cell response.

The chain is assembled from TRBV6-2 or TRBV6-3 and TRBJ1-6; the D gene remains uncertain. Sequencing was performed on peripheral blood, taken on day 0 of AZD1222 vaccination. The clonotype comes from an adult in good health. The DNA sequence is given as TGTGCCAGCAGTTATCTAAGTTCACCCCTCCACTTT. The encoded protein is CASSYLSSPLHF.